This T cell receptor beta chain is from a study of identical twins. Whole-study findings and limits: Cord blood's abundant beta clonotypes had fewer insertions, unlike memory repertoires.

Only healthy Caucasians were enrolled as donors. A universal primer site was incorporated via template switching, and the cDNA contained unique molecular identifiers. TCRdb redid the calling of the 5' RACE reads with MiXCR, one entry per CDR3 protein. Altogether a few hundred thousand distinct CDR3 sequences are present, around 8.3% being singletons, with the ten largest covering 3%. This clonotype was seen repeatedly, ten times or more. What it binds is unknown. CDR3 length: 14 residues. CDR1 and CDR2 from the germline V gene are SGHRS and YFSETQ. V shed 4 bases and J 3 bases; nucleotides not matched to a gene: 2. This sample also appeared in a second study, on yellow fever vaccine responses in identical twins.

The source material was CD8+ T cells sorted from blood. The V and J genes are TRBV5-1 and TRBJ2-1, with 9 positions matching TRBD1. This receptor was taken from a woman aged 18 to 35 in good health. The CDR3 loop reads CASSLTGGYNEQFF. The CDR3 nucleotides read TGCGCCAGCAGCCTGACAGGGGGCTACAATGAGCAGTTCTTC.